A single sample is the source of the 5 T cell receptor beta chains below, sequenced in a study of blood T cell repertoires in COVID-19. TCRdb keeps only in-frame clones here, not all; method: immunoSEQ multiplex PCR. The data show around 70,000 clones, 70% to 75% seen once. Material for sequencing was peripheral blood. The origin of the receptors is a man between 65 and 79 years old with acute or convalescent COVID-19.

The chain is built from TRBV28 and TRBJ2-5; 8 nucleotides agree with TRBD2. Germline trimming cut 4 bases from V and 5 bases from J; bases unmatched to any gene: 9. The V gene's germline CDR1 is MDHEN and CDR2 SYDVKM. This CDR3 is 15 amino acids long. CDR3 amino acids: CASSSPNSGKETQYF. DNA for the CDR3: TGTGCCAGCAGTTCCCCAAATAGCGGGAAGGAGACCCAGTACTTC. Full variable domain (remainder filled in from reference TRBV28 and TRBJ2-5): DVKVTQSSRYLVKRTGEKVFLECVQDMDHENMFWYRQDPGLGLRLIYFSYDVKMKEKGDIPEGYSVSREKKERFSLILESASTNQTSMYLCASSSPNSGKETQYFGPGTRLLVL.

CDR3 region: CSVDAGGGNIQYF. As DNA, the CDR3 is TGCAGCGTTGATGCAGGGGGCGGGAACATTCAGTACTTC. The rearrangement uses TRBV29-1 and TRBJ2-4; TRBD1 agrees at 8 bases. The length of the CDR3 is 13 residues. The germline V gene encodes CDR1 SQVTM and CDR2 ANQGSEA. Trimming removed 3 bases from V and 7 bases from J; junction bases left unmatched: 5.

This clone was picked up many times. J is TRBJ2-1 and V is TRBV27; the D gene is possibly TRBD2 (6 bases). Per germline, CDR1 MNHEY and CDR2 SMNVEV (reference sequence). V shed 6 bases and J shed 2 bases, with 20 bases lying between them. The CDR3 length is 17 residues. CDR3 nucleotides: TGTGCCAGCAGCCCGTCCTGGGGGGTCCTTACCTACAATGAGCAGTTCTTC. Translation: CASSPSWGVLTYNEQFF.

J is TRBJ2-3 and V is TRBV5-5; 9 bases match TRBD1. Trimming removed 4 bases from V and 2 bases from J; junction bases left unmatched: 11. Germline-derived CDR1 and CDR2 are SGHKS and YYEKEE (reference sequence). CDR3 length: 17 amino acids. CDR3 DNA: TGTGCCAGCAGCCAGGGACAGGGAGTAGGCCCCACAGATACGCAGTATTTT. As protein: CASSQGQGVGPTDTQYF.

This chain joins TRBV13 and TRBJ2-5, with 10 bases identical to TRBD1. Per the germline V gene, CDR1 is PRHDT and CDR2 is FYEKMQ (reference sequence). V was clipped by 4 bases and J by 5 bases; unmatched bases: 7. The CDR3 length is 15 residues. CDR3 amino acids: CASSSETGGEETQYF. As DNA, the CDR3 is TGTGCCAGCAGCTCGGAGACAGGGGGCGAGGAGACCCAGTACTTC.